This TCR beta chain was sequenced during a study of post-analysis software for immune sequencing data. In the study overall: Some patients lacked subtype; others had relapsing-remitting, secondary progressive or progressive-relapsing disease.

Unique molecular identifiers were carried by the TCR beta cDNA libraries. Between about 0.9 and 11 million T cells gave rise to around 500,000 cDNA molecules. TCRdb re-derived calls from the PCR reads in MiXCR, one entry per CDR3 protein. The data contain about 500,000 distinct CDR3 sequences, roughly 45% of them seen just once; the ten biggest clones take up over 10%. Germline-derived CDR1 and CDR2 are SGHRS and YFSETQ. V lost 3 bases to trimming and J lost 3 bases; unmatched junction nucleotides: 3. The CDR3 has 14 amino acids. Regarding this clonotype: Its antigen is currently unknown.

Study-level results: Same-batch preparations were strongly co-clustered by F measure. Patients used about 5 TRBV segments, including TRBV5-6, TRBV5-1 and TRBV20-1, more often than controls. Normalized Chao1 diversity was significantly lower in multiple sclerosis patients than in controls.

This chain links TRBV5-1 with TRBJ2-7, with 10 positions matching TRBD1. This receptor was taken from a girl aged 5-17 years with multiple sclerosis. Specimen: blood. The CDR3 DNA is TGCGCCAGCAGCTCAGGACAGGGGGACTACGAGCAGTACTTC. This gives the protein CASSSGQGDYEQYF.